This T cell receptor beta chain was sequenced in a study of cytomegalovirus exposure and HLA in healthy donors. This CDR3 contains 17 residues. The germline V gene encodes CDR1 MNHEY and CDR2 SMNVEV (reference sequence). J lost 2 bases, V lost 2 bases, and 11 bases had no gene match. The PCR contained 60 Vbeta and 13 Jbeta primers. Sequencing used immunoSEQ multiplex PCR; TCRdb keeps in-frame clones, though not all of them. Altogether about 220,000 clones are present, around 80% being singletons, with the ten largest covering roughly 0.6%. This clone was detected a few times. The genes are TRBV27 and TRBJ1-2; 7 bases are a match to TRBD1. The receptor was isolated from a young man in good health and CMV-seronegative. Specimen: PBMCs. This chain's CDR3 is CASSLTGASLPNYGYTF. The CDR3 DNA follows: TGTGCCAGCAGTTTAACAGGGGCGTCCCTCCCGAACTATGGCTACACCTTC.